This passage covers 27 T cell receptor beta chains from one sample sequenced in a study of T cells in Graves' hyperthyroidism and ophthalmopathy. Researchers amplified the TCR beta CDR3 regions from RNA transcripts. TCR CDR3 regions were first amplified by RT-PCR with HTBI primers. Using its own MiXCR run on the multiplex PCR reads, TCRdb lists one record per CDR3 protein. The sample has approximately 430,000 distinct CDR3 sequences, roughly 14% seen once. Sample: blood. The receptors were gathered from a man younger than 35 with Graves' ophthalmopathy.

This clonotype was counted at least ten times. CDR3 sequence reads: CASSVAVKIGYGYTF. CDR3 DNA: TGTGCCAGCAGCGTAGCTGTAAAGATCGGGTATGGCTACACCTTC. This chain links TRBV9 with TRBJ1-2; no clear D. Trimming took off 0 bases at V and 5 bases at J, with 14 bases between the two ends. Per germline, CDR1 SGDLS and CDR2 YYNGEE. The CDR3 spans 15 residues.

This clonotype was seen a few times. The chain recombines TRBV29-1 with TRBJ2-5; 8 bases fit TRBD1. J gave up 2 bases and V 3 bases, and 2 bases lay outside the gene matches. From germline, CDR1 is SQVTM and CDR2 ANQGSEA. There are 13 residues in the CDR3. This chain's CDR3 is CSVENRGQETQYF. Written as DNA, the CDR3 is TGCAGCGTTGAGAACAGGGGGCAAGAGACCCAGTACTTC. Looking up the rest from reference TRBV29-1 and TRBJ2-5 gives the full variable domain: SAVISQKPSRDICQRGTSLTIQCQVDSQVTMMFWYRQQPGQSLTLIATANQGSEATYESGFVIDKFPISRPNLTFSTLTVSNMSPEDSSIYLCSVENRGQETQYFGPGTRLLVL.

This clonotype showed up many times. CDR3 sequence reads: CASSFIRESYTF. The CDR3 DNA is TGTGCCAGCAGTTTTATCCGGGAGAGCTACACCTTC. The chain joins TRBV12-3 or TRBV12-4 to TRBJ1-2, with no clear D. The CDR3 has 12 residues. The V end lost 3 bases, the J end lost 9 bases, and 11 bases lay between the germline ends.

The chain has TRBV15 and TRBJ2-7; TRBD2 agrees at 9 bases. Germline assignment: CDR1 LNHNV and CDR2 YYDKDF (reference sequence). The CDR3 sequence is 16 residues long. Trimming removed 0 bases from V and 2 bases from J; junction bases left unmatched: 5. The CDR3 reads CATSRDVSSGTYEQYF. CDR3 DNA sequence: TGTGCCACCAGCAGAGATGTTTCTAGCGGGACCTACGAGCAGTACTTC. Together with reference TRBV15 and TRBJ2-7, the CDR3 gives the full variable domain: DAMVIQNPRYQVTQFGKPVTLSCSQTLNHNVMYWYQQKSSQAPKLLFHYYDKDFNNEADTPDNFQSRRPNTSFCFLDIRSPGLGDTAMYLCATSRDVSSGTYEQYFGPGTRLTVT.

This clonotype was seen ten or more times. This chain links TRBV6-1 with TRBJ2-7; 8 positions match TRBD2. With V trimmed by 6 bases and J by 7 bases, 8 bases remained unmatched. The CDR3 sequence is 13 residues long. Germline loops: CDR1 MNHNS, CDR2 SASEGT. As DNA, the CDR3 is TGTGCCAGCAGAACGAGCGGGGGCGGGGAGCAGTACTTC. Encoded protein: CASRTSGGGEQYF.

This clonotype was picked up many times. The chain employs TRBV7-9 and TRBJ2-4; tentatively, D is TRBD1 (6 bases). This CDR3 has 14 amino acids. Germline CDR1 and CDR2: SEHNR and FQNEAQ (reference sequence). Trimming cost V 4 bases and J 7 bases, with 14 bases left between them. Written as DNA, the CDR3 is TGTGCCAGCAGCTCAGACCAGGGGCCCAACATTCAGTACTTC. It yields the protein CASSSDQGPNIQYF.

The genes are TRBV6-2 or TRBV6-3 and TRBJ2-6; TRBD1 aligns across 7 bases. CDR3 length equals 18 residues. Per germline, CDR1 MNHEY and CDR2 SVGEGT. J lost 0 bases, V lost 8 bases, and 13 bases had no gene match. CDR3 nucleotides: TGTGCCAGCCGCAGAGAACAGGGGCCTAGCTCTGGGGCCAACGTCCTGACTTTC. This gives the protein CASRREQGPSSGANVLTF.

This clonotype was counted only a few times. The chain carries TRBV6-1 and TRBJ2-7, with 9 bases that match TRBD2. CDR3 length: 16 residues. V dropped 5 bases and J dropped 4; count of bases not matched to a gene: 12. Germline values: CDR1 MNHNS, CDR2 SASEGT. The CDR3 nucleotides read TGTGCCAGCAGTCACCAGACTAGCGGTTCGCAATACGAGCAGTACTTC. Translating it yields CASSHQTSGSQYEQYF.

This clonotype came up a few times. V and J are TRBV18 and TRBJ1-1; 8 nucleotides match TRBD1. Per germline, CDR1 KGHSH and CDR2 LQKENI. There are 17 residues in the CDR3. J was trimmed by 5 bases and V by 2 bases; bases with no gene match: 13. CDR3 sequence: CASSPSRQGRLGTEAFF. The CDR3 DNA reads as TGTGCCAGCTCACCAAGCCGACAGGGGCGATTGGGGACTGAAGCTTTCTTT. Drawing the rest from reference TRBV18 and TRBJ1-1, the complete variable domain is NAGVMQNPRHLVRRRGQEARLRCSPMKGHSHVYWYRQLPEEGLKFMVYLQKENIIDESGMPKERFSAEFPKEGPSILRIQQVVRGDSAAYFCASSPSRQGRLGTEAFFGQGTRLTVV.

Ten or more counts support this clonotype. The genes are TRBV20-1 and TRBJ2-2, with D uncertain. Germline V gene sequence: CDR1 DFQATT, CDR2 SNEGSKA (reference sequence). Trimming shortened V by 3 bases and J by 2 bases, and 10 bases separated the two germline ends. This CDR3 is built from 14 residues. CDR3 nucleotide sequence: TGCAGTGCTAGGGAGACCACCAACACCGGGGAGCTGTTTTTT. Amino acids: CSARETTNTGELFF.

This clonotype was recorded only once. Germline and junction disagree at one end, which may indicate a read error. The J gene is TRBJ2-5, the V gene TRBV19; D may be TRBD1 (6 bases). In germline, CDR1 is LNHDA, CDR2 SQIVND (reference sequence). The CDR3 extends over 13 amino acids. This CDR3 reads CASSGGHGETRYF. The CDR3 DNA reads TGTGCCAGTAGTGGGGGACATGGGGAGACCCGGTACTTC.

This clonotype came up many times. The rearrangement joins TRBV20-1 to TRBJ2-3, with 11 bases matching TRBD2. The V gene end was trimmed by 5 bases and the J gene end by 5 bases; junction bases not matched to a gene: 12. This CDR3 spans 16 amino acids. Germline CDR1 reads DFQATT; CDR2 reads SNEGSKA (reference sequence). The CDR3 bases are TGCAGTGCTCCTGATTCCCTAGCGGGGGGTCGAGATACGCAGTATTTT. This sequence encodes CSAPDSLAGGRDTQYF.

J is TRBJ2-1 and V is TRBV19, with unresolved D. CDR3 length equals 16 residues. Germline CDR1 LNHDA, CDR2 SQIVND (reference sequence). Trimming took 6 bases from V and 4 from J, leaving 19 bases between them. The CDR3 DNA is TGTGCCAGTAGCGACTCCGGGCACTATCCTTACAATGAGCAGTTCTTC. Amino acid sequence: CASSDSGHYPYNEQFF.

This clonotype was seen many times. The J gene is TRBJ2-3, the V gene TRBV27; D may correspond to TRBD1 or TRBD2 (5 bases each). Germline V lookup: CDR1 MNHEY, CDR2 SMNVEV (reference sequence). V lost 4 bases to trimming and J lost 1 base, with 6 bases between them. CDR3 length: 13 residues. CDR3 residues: CASSWDGTDTQYF. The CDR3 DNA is TGTGCCAGCAGTTGGGACGGCACAGATACGCAGTATTTT.

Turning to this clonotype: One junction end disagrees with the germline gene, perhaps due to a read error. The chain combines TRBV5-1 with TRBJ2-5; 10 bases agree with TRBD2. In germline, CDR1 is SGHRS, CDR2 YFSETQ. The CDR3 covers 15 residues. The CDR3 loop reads CASSQSPAGGETQYF. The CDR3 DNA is TGTGCCAGCAGCCAGTCTCCAGCGGGAGGGGAGACCCAGTACTTC.

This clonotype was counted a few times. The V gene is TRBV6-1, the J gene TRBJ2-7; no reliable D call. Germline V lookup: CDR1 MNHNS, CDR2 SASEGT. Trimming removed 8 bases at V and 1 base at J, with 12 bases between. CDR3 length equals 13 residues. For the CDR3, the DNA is TGTGCCAGCGCCCGCTATGGGTCCTACGAGCAGTACTTC. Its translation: CASARYGSYEQYF.

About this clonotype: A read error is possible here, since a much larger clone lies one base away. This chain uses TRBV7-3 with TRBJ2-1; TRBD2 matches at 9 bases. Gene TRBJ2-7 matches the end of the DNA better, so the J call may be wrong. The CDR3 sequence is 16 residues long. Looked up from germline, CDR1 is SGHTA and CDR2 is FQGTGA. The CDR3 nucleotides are TGTGCCAGCAGCTTAGCTAGCGGGATCGGGTACAATGAGCAGTACTTC. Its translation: CASSLASGIGYNEQYF.

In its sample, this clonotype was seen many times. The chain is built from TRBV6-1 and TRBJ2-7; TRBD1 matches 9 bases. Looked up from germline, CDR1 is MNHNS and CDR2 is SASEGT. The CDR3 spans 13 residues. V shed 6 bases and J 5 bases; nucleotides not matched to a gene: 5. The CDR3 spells CASRRDREDEQYF. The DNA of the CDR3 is TGTGCCAGCAGAAGGGACAGGGAAGACGAGCAGTACTTC.

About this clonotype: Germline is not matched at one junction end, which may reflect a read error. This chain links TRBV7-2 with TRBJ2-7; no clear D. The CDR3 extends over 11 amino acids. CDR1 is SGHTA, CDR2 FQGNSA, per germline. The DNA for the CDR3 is TGTACCAGCAGCTTCTCCCACGAGCAGTACTTC. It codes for CTSSFSHEQYF.

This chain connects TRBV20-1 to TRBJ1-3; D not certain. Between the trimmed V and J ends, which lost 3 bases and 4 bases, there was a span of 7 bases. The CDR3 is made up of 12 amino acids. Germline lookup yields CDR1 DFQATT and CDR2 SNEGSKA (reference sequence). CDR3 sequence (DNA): TGCAGTGCTAGGACCTCCGGAAACACCATATATTTT. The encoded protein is CSARTSGNTIYF.

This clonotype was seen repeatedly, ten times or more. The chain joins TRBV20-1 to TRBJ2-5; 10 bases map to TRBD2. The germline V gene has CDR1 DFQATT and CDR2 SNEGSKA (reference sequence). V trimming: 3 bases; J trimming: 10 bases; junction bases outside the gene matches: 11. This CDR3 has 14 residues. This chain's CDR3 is CSARNGLAEQDQYF. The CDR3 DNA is TGCAGTGCTAGGAATGGACTAGCGGAACAGGACCAGTACTTC.

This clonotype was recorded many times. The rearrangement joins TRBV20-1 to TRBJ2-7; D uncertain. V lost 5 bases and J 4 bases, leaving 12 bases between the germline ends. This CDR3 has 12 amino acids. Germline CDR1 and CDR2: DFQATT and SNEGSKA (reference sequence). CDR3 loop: CSAGPDGYEQYF. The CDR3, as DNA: TGCAGTGCTGGCCCCGACGGATACGAGCAGTACTTC.

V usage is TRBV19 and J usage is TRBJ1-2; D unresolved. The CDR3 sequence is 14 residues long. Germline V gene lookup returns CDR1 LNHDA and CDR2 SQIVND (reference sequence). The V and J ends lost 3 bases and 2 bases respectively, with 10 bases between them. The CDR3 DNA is TGTGCCAGTAGTATCGCAGAGGGCAACTATGGCTACACCTTC. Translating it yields CASSIAEGNYGYTF.

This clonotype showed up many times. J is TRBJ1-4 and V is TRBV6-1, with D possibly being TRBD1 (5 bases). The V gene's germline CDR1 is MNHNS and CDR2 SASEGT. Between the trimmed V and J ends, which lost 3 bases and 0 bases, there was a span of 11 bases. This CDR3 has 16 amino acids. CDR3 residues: CASSDRDWTTNEKLFF. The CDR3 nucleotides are TGTGCCAGCAGTGATAGGGACTGGACAACTAATGAAAAACTGTTTTTT.

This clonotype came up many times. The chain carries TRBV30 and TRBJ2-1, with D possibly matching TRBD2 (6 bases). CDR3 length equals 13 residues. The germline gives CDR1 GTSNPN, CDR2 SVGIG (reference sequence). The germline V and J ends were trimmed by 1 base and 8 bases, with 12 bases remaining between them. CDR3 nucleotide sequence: TGTGCCTGGAGTGAAGGGGCGGGGTATGAGCAGTTCTTC. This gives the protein CAWSEGAGYEQFF.

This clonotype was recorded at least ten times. The chain's CDR3 is CSVERQANTGELFF. CDR3 coding DNA: TGCAGCGTCGAGAGACAGGCGAACACCGGGGAGCTGTTTTTT. The V gene is TRBV29-1, the J gene TRBJ2-2; weak D call: TRBD1 (6 bases). The CDR3 covers 14 residues. V lost 6 bases to trimming and J lost 0 bases, with 11 bases between them. In germline, CDR1 is SQVTM, CDR2 ANQGSEA.

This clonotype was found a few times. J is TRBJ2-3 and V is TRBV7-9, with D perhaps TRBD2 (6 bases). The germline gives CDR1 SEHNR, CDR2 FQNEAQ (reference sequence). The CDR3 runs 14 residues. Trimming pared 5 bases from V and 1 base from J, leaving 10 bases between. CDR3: CASSPGLGTDTQYF. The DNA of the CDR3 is TGTGCCAGCAGCCCGGGACTGGGCACAGATACGCAGTATTTT.